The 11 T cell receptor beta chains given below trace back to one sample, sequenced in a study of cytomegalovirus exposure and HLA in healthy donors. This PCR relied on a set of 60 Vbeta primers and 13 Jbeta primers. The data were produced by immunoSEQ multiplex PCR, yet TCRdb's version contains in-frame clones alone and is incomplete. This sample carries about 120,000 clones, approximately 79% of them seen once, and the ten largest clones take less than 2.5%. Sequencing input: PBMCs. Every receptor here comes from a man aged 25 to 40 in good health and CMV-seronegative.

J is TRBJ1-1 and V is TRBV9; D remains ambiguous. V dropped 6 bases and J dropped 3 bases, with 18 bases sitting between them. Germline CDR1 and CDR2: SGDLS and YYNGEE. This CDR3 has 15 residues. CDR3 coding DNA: TGTGCCAGCACCAGCGGGGTGGGGAGAGACACTGAAGCTTTCTTT. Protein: CASTSGVGRDTEAFF.

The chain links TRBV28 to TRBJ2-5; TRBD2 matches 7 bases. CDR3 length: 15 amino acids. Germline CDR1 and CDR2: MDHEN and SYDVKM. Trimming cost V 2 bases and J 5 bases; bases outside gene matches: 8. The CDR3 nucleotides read TGTGCCAGCAGTTTAGGGAGGGGCTGGAAGGAGACCCAGTACTTC. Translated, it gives CASSLGRGWKETQYF.

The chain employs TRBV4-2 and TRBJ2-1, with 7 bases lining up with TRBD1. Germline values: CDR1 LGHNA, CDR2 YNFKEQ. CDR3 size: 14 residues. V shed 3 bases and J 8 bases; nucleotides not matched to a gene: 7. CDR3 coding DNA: TGTGCCAGCAGCCAGAAAACAGGGGTTGATGAGCAGTTCTTC. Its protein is CASSQKTGVDEQFF.

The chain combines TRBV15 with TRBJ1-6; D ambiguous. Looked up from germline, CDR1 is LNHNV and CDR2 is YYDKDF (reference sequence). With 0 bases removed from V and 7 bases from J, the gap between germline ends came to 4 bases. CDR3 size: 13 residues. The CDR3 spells CATSRDRNSPLHF. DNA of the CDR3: TGTGCCACCAGCAGAGACAGAAATTCACCCCTCCACTTT.

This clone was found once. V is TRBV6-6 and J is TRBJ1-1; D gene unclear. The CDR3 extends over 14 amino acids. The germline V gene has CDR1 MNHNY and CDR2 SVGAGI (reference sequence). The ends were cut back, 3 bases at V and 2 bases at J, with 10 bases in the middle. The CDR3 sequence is CASSYSQVNTEAFF. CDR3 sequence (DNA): TGTGCCAGCAGTTATTCCCAGGTTAACACTGAAGCTTTCTTT.

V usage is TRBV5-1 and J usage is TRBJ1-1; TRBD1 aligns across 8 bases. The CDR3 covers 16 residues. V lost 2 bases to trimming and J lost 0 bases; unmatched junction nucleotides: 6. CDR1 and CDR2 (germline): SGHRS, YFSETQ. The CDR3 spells CASSFGTGGMNTEAFF. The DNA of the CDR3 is TGCGCCAGCAGCTTCGGGACAGGAGGGATGAACACTGAAGCTTTCTTT.

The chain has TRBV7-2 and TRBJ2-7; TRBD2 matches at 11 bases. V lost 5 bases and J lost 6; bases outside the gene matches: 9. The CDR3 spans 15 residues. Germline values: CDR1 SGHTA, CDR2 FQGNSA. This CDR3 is CASSTQTSGGGEQYF. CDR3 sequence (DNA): TGTGCCAGCAGCACCCAAACTAGCGGGGGTGGCGAGCAGTACTTC.

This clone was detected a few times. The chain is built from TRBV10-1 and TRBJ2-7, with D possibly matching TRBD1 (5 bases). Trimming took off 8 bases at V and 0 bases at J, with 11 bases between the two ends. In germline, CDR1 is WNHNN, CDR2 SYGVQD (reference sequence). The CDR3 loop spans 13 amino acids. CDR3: CASLDSSSYEQYF. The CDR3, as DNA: TGCGCCAGCCTAGACAGTAGCTCCTACGAGCAGTACTTC.

In nucleotides, the CDR3 is TGTGCCATCTGGGGAGCCGGGACAGGGAGTTCATGGGGCTACACCTTC. Its protein product is CAIWGAGTGSSWGYTF. V is TRBV28 and J is TRBJ1-2; TRBD1 matches 9 bases. This CDR3 has 16 amino acids. V shed 10 bases and J 8 bases; nucleotides not matched to a gene: 20. Germline lookup yields CDR1 MDHEN and CDR2 SYDVKM.

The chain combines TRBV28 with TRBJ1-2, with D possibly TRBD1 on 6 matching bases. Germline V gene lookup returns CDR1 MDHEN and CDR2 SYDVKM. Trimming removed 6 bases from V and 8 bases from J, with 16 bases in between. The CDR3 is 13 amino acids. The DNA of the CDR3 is TGTGCCAGCAGCCCGACAGGTTCGTACGGCTACACCTTC. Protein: CASSPTGSYGYTF.

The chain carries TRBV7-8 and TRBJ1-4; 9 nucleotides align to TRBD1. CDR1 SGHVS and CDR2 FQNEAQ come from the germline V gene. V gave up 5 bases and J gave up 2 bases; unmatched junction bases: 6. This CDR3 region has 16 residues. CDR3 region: CASSPGQGGTNEKLFF. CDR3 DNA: TGTGCCAGCAGCCCGGGACAGGGAGGCACTAATGAAAAACTGTTTTTT.